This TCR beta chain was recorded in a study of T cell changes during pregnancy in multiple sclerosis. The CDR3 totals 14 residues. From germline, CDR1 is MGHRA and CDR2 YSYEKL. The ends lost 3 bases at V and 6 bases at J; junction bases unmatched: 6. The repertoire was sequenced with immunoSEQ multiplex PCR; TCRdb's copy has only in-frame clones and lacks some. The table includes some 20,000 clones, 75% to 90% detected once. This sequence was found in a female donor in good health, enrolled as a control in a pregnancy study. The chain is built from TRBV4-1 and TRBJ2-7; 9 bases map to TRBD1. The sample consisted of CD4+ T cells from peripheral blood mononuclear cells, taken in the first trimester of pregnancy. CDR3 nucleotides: TGCGCCAGCAGCCAGGCGGGACAGGGAGGCGAGCAGTACTTC. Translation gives CASSQAGQGGEQYF.